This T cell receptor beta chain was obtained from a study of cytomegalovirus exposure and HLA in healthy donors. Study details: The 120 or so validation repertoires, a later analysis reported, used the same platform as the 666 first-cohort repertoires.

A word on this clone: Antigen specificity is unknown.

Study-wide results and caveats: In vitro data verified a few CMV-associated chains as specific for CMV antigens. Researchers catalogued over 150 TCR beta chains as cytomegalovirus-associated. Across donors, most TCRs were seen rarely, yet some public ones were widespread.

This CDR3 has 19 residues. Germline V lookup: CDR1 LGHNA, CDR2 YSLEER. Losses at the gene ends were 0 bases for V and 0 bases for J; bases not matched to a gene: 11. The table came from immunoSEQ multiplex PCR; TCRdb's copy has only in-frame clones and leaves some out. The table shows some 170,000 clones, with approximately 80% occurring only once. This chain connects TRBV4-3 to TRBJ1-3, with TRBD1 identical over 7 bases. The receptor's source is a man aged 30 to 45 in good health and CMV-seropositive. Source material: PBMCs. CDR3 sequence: CASSQEVTGRYDSGNTIYF. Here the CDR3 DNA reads TGCGCCAGCAGCCAAGAGGTGACAGGGCGATACGACTCTGGAAACACCATATATTTT.